This T cell receptor beta chain was captured in a study of post-analysis software for immune sequencing data. The CDR3 has 14 residues. Trimming cost V 7 bases and J 6 bases, with 14 bases left between them. CDR1 and CDR2 (germline): SGHDT, YYEEEE. Whole-study results and caveats: Significantly lower normalized Chao1 diversity was found in patients with multiple sclerosis relative to controls. Patients had higher frequencies than controls of about 5 TRBV segments, including TRBV5-6, TRBV5-1 and TRBV20-1.

Each TCR beta cDNA library carried unique molecular identifiers. The T cell input of about 0.85 to 10 million gave a few hundred thousand cDNA molecules. TCRdb processed the PCR reads anew with MiXCR; each CDR3 protein has one entry. This sample has fewer than 850,000 distinct CDR3 sequences; under 60% occur once, and the top ten carry approximately 4.4%. About this clonotype: Its antigen is unidentified.

This chain connects TRBV5-6 to TRBJ1-6; D gene ambiguous. The clonotype originates from a girl aged 10 to 17 with multiple sclerosis. Specimen: blood. Written as DNA, the CDR3 is TGTGCCAGCGGCCGGTCGACGGGTAATTCACCCCTCCACTTT. Its protein is CASGRSTGNSPLHF. Variable domain in full (rest from reference TRBV5-6 and TRBJ1-6): DAGVTQSPTHLIKTRGQQVTLRCSPKSGHDTVSWYQQALGQGPQFIFQYYEEEERQRGNFPDRFSGHQFPNYSSELNVNALLLGDSALYLCASGRSTGNSPLHFGNGTRLTVT.